The 11 T cell receptor beta chains below all came from one sample that was sequenced in a study of vaccination effects on CD4 cells after COVID-19. Sequencing used immunoSEQ multiplex PCR; TCRdb keeps in-frame clones, though not all of them. This table has tens of thousands of clones, 76% appearing once. Antigen-specific CD4+ T cells were expanded with viral peptide pools in the ViraFEST assay before sequencing. Culture proceeded for 10 days, and CD4+ T cells were then isolated. The vaccine recipients had no prior SARS-CoV-2 infection, with negative nucleocapsid antibodies. No antigen has been assigned to these receptors. Sequencing used CD4+ T cells from PBMCs cultured with HCoV-NL63 spike peptides, obtained before COVID-19 vaccination. The receptors were sampled from a human donor who received a COVID-19 vaccine.

This clone occurred once. The chain recombines TRBV12-3 or TRBV12-4 with TRBJ1-2; D call uncertain. The V end was cut by 2 bases, the J end by 1 base, with 5 bases between. The CDR3 contains 13 residues. CDR3: CASSLRVNYGYTF. CDR3 sequence (DNA): TGTGCCAGCAGTTTACGGGTTAACTATGGCTACACCTTC.

This clone was seen only a few times. The chain carries TRBV6-5 and TRBJ1-6; D gene unclear. Trimming stripped 2 bases from V and 7 bases from J, with 6 bases between. The germline CDR1 and CDR2 sequences are MNHEY and SVGAGI. This CDR3 is built from 13 residues. The CDR3 nucleotides read TGTGCCAGCAGTTACCTCGGGAATTCACCCCTCCACTTT. It encodes CASSYLGNSPLHF.

V usage is TRBV27 and J usage is TRBJ1-2; D possibly corresponds to TRBD1 (6 bases). The CDR3 length is 19 residues. Per germline, CDR1 MNHEY and CDR2 SMNVEV (reference sequence). V lost 5 bases and J lost 2, with 27 bases in between. The CDR3 protein is CASSPPLGASPLGNYGYTF. In DNA form, the CDR3 reads TGTGCCAGCAGTCCCCCTTTGGGGGCGTCTCCCCTGGGCAACTATGGCTACACCTTC.

Here the CDR3 reads CACTRDSLNIQYF. The DNA of the CDR3 is TGTGCCTGTACAAGGGACAGTTTAAACATTCAGTACTTC. V and J are TRBV30 and TRBJ2-4, with 7 bases that match TRBD1. V lost 6 bases to trimming and J lost 6 bases; unmatched junction nucleotides: 8. The CDR3 is 13 amino acids. The V gene's germline CDR1 is GTSNPN and CDR2 SVGIG (reference sequence).

This clone was seen a single time. The chain links TRBV5-1 to TRBJ2-1, with 9 nucleotides matching TRBD1. The CDR3 covers 15 residues. Germline lookup yields CDR1 SGHRS and CDR2 YFSETQ. V was pared by 6 bases and J by 5 bases, with 9 bases of the junction left unmatched. CDR3 coding DNA: TGCGCCAGCACTCGCTCAGGGACAGGGAACAATGAGCAGTTCTTC. Amino acids: CASTRSGTGNNEQFF.

This rearrangement joins TRBV20-1 to TRBJ1-2; D not resolved. The V end lost 5 bases, the J end lost 5 bases, and 9 bases lay between the germline ends. The CDR3 contains 11 residues. Germline V gene sequence: CDR1 DFQATT, CDR2 SNEGSKA (reference sequence). CDR3 amino acids: CSAYLKYGYTF. The CDR3 DNA reads TGCAGTGCTTACCTTAAGTATGGCTACACCTTC.

This chain uses TRBV2 with TRBJ2-3; 9 bases match TRBD1. After removal of 7 bases from V and 3 bases from J, the junction contained 5 bases not matched to a gene. Per germline, CDR1 SNHLY and CDR2 FYNNEI. The CDR3 runs 14 residues. The CDR3 bases are TGTGCCAGCATGAAACAGGGGGCTACAGATACGCAGTATTTT. Protein product: CASMKQGATDTQYF. The full variable domain, completed using reference TRBV2 and TRBJ2-3, is EPEVTQTPSHQVTQMGQEVILRCVPISNHLYFYWYRQILGQKVEFLVSFYNNEISEKSEIFDDQFSVERPDGSNFTLKIRSTKLEDSAMYFCASMKQGATDTQYFGPGTRLTVL.

The gene calls are TRBV5-1 and TRBJ2-2; TRBD1 might be the D (6 bases). Looked up from germline, CDR1 is SGHRS and CDR2 is YFSETQ. This CDR3 contains 14 residues. V was trimmed by 5 bases and J by 7 bases, leaving 15 bases between them. CDR3 coding DNA: TGCGCCAGCAGGGTAATTCAGGGGAACGGGGAGCTGTTTTTT. Its translation is CASRVIQGNGELFF.

This sequence joins TRBV18 and TRBJ1-2, with 8 nucleotides matching TRBD1. V lost 3 bases, J lost 3 bases, and 6 bases stayed unmatched. Germline values: CDR1 KGHSH, CDR2 LQKENI. CDR3 length equals 15 residues. In nucleotides, the CDR3 is TGTGCCAGCTCACCGGGTGTGGGACAGGACTATGGCTACACCTTC. Protein sequence: CASSPGVGQDYGYTF.

V is TRBV20-1 and J is TRBJ1-2; D may be TRBD1 (5 bases). Looked up from germline, CDR1 is DFQATT and CDR2 is SNEGSKA (reference sequence). Trimming stripped 3 bases from V and 6 bases from J, with 8 bases between. The CDR3 spans 11 residues. The CDR3 region has the DNA TGCAGTGCTAGTCAGACAGATGGCTACACCTTC. Translated, it gives CSASQTDGYTF.

There are a few counts of this clone. The chain carries TRBV11-3 and TRBJ2-1, with D maybe TRBD1 (5 bases). Trimming shortened V by 6 bases and J by 6 bases, and 12 bases separated the two germline ends. Germline V gene lookup returns CDR1 SGHNT and CDR2 YENEEA. This CDR3 has 13 residues. The CDR3 DNA is TGTGCCAGCAGTCGGTCGACAGCCAATGAGCAGTTCTTC. Amino acid sequence: CASSRSTANEQFF.